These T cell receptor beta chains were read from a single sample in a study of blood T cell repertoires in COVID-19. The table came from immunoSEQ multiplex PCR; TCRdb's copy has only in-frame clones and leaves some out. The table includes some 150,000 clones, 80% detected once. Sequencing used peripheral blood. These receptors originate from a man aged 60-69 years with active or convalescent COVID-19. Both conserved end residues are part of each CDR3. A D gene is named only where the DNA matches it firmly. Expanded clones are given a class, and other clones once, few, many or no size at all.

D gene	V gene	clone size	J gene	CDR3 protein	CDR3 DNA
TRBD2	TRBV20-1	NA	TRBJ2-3	CSASGIGEGITSTDTQYF	TGCAGTGCTAGTGGAATCGGGGAGGGGATAACTAGCACAGATACGCAGTATTTT
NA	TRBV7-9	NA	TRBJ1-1	CASSPLGGGMDTEAFF	TGTGCCAGCAGCCCTTTAGGGGGGGGCATGGACACTGAAGCTTTCTTT
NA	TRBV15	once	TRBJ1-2	CATSRGSGNYGYTF	TGTGCCACCAGCAGGGGCTCCGGTAACTATGGCTACACCTTC
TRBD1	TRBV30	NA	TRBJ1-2	CAWDPGQGVAYGYTF	TGTGCCTGGGATCCGGGACAGGGAGTCGCCTATGGCTACACCTTC
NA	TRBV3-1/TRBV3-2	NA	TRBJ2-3	CASSPANQGDTQYF	TGTGCCAGCAGCCCGGCGAACCAGGGAGATACGCAGTATTTT
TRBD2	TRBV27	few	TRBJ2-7	CASSPLAGEGPAYEQYF	TGTGCCAGCAGTCCACTAGCGGGAGAGGGTCCCGCCTACGAGCAGTACTTC
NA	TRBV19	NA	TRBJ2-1	CASSTRYNEQFF	TGTGCCAGTAGTACTAGATACAATGAGCAGTTCTTC
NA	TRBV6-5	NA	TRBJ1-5	CASSYGGQHRDQPQHF	TGTGCCAGCAGTTACGGCGGACAGCACCGGGACCAGCCCCAGCATTTT
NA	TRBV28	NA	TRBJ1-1	CASAPNTEAFF	TGTGCCAGCGCGCCGAACACTGAAGCTTTCTTT
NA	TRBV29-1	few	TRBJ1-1	CSVEDAVLAFF	TGCAGCGTTGAAGATGCGGTTTTGGCTTTCTTT
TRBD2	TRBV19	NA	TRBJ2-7	CASSMGGLAGDRSYEQYF	TGTGCCAGTAGTATGGGGGGACTAGCGGGAGACCGCTCCTACGAGCAGTACTTC
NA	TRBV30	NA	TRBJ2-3	CAWDKFEDTQYF	TGTGCCTGGGATAAGTTTGAGGATACGCAGTATTTT
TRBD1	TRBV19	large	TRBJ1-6	CASSSPGQGNSPLHF	TGTGCCAGTAGTTCCCCGGGACAGGGGAATTCACCCCTCCACTTT
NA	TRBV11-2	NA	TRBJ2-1	CASSLEVGVGNEQFF	TGTGCCAGCAGCTTAGAGGTGGGAGTCGGCAATGAGCAGTTCTTC
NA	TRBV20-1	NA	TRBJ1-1	CSAEQAGFAFF	TGCAGTGCTGAACAAGCAGGGTTTGCTTTCTTT
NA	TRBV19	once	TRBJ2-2	CASSMERPNTGELFF	TGTGCCAGTAGTATGGAGCGCCCCAACACCGGGGAGCTGTTTTTT
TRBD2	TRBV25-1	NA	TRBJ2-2	CASSATSGPGELFF	TGTGCCAGCAGTGCGACTAGCGGACCCGGGGAGCTGTTTTTT
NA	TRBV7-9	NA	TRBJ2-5	CASSSQGRGLYQETQYF	TGTGCCAGCAGCTCCCAGGGGCGGGGACTATACCAAGAGACCCAGTACTTC
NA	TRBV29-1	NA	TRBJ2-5	CSADIPSQETQYF	TGCAGCGCTGACATCCCGAGTCAAGAGACCCAGTACTTC
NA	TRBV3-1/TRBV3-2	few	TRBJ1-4	CASSHRGRSEKLFF	TGTGCCAGCAGCCACAGGGGTAGAAGTGAAAAACTGTTTTTT
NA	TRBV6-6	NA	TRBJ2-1	CASSPRDFTDEQFF	TGTGCCAGCAGTCCGCGGGACTTCACCGACGAGCAGTTCTTC
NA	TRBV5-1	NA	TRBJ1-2	CASSQSQGVSGYTF	TGCGCCAGCAGCCAATCACAGGGAGTGAGCGGCTACACCTTC
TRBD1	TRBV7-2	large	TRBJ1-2	CASSHGQGGYLDGYTF	TGTGCCAGCAGCCACGGACAGGGAGGGTATTTGGATGGCTACACCTTC
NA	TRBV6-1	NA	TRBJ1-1	CASSERVGVMNTEAFF	TGTGCCAGCAGTGAACGAGTAGGAGTTATGAACACTGAAGCTTTCTTT
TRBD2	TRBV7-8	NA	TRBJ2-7	CASSRGGAGGYYEQYF	TGTGCCAGCAGTCGGGGGGGAGCGGGAGGTTACTACGAGCAGTACTTC
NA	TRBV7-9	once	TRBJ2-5	CASIPNGIAETQYF	TGTGCCAGCATCCCGAACGGGATAGCGGAGACCCAGTACTTC
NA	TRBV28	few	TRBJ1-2	CASSASGNYGYTF	TGTGCCAGCAGTGCCTCAGGGAACTATGGCTACACCTTC
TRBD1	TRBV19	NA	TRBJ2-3	CASRAGGYGTDTQYF	TGTGCCAGTAGGGCAGGGGGTTATGGCACAGATACGCAGTATTTT
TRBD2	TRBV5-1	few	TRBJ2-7	CASSPPAGAYEQYF	TGCGCCAGCAGCCCACCGGCGGGAGCCTACGAGCAGTACTTC
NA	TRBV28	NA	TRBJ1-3	CASTPRTDTIYF	TGTGCCAGCACCCCCCGGACAGACACCATATATTTT
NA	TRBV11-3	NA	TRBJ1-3	CASSLGASSGNTIYF	TGTGCCAGCAGCTTAGGAGCCTCCTCTGGAAACACCATATATTTT
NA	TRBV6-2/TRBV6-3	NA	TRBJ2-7	CASSYSRTAAPYEQYF	TGTGCCAGCAGTTACTCGAGAACAGCGGCTCCCTACGAGCAGTACTTC
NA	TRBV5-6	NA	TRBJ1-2	CASSFRRTVYGYTF	TGTGCCAGCAGCTTCCGGAGGACGGTATATGGCTACACCTTC
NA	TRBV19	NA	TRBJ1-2	CASTPDIRYGYTF	TGTGCCAGTACCCCAGACATTCGCTATGGCTACACCTTC
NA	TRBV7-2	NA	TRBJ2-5	CASSLQVQETQYF	TGTGCCAGCAGTTTACAGGTTCAGGAGACCCAGTACTTC
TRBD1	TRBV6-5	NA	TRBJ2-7	CASRPGQGAGEQYF	TGTGCCAGCAGACCGGGACAGGGGGCAGGGGAGCAGTACTTC
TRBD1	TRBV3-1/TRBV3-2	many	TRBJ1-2	CASSQAGRRGHGYTF	TGTGCCAGCAGCCAAGCTGGTCGCAGGGGGCACGGCTACACCTTC
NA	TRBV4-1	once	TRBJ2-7	CASSQDYFSYEQYF	TGCGCCAGCAGCCAAGACTACTTCTCCTACGAGCAGTACTTC
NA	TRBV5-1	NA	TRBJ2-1	CASSSGASRTDEQFF	TGCGCCAGCAGCTCAGGGGCATCTAGAACCGATGAGCAGTTCTTC
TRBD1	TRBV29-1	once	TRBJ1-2	CSVAATGTNYGYTF	TGCAGCGTTGCGGCGACAGGGACTAACTATGGCTACACCTTC
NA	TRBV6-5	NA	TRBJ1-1	CASSSRRLRNTEAFF	TGTGCCAGCAGCTCACGGAGGCTGCGGAACACTGAAGCTTTCTTT
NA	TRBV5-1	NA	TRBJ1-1	CASSLERVNTEAFF	TGCGCCAGCAGCTTGGAGAGGGTGAACACTGAAGCTTTCTTT
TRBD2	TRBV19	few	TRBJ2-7	CASSISSGSIYEQYF	TGTGCCAGTAGTATTTCTAGCGGGAGTATCTACGAGCAGTACTTC
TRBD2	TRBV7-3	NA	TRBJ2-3	CASSLGRAVDTQYF	TGTGCCAGCAGCTTAGGGAGGGCGGTAGATACGCAGTATTTT
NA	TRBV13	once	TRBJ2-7	CASSPRNQGIHEQYF	TGTGCCAGCAGCCCCCGGAACCAGGGTATCCACGAGCAGTACTTC
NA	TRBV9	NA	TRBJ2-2	CASSRGGANTGELFF	TGTGCCAGCAGCCGTGGAGGGGCGAACACCGGGGAGCTGTTTTTT